Listed below are T cell receptor beta chains from one sample, sequenced in a study of blood T cell repertoires in COVID-19. The table came from immunoSEQ multiplex PCR; TCRdb's copy has only in-frame clones and leaves some out. The data show approximately 230,000 clones, 70% to 85% seen once. The specimen was PBMCs or T cells enriched from blood (not recorded which). The receptors come from a man in his forties who had recovered from COVID-19. Both conserved end residues are part of each CDR3. D genes are given only for firm matches. Size is omitted from some rows. Given values are once, few, many or a class for expanded clones.

>13|TRBD1|TRBV2|.|TRBJ1-2
CASSEGQGYGYTF
TGTGCCAGCAGTGAGGGACAGGGCTATGGCTACACCTTC
>17|TRBD1|TRBV18|.|TRBJ2-4
CASSPLPGQGAGVIQYF
TGTGCCAGCTCACCCCTACCGGGACAGGGGGCGGGGGTCATTCAGTACTTC
>16|.|TRBV9|.|TRBJ2-7
CASSPHTGGVFPEQYF
TGTGCCAGCAGCCCGCACACGGGCGGGGTCTTTCCCGAGCAGTACTTC
>12|TRBD2|TRBV7-9|.|TRBJ2-7
CATLWDYYEQYF
TGTGCCACATTATGGGACTACTACGAGCAGTACTTC
>14|TRBD1|TRBV18|.|TRBJ1-1
CASSRQGMNTEAFF
TGTGCCAGCTCACGACAGGGGATGAACACTGAAGCTTTCTTT
>14|TRBD1|TRBV7-9|many|TRBJ1-2
CASSPGQGNYGYTF
TGTGCCAGCAGCCCGGGACAGGGAAACTATGGCTACACCTTC
>16|.|TRBV6-1|many|TRBJ2-2
CASSEAQGTNTGELFF
TGTGCCAGCAGTGAAGCCCAGGGGACGAACACCGGGGAGCTGTTTTTT
>14|.|TRBV19|.|TRBJ2-7
CASRVSDGSYEQYF
TGTGCCAGTAGAGTTAGCGACGGTTCCTACGAGCAGTACTTC
>16|.|TRBV7-8|.|TRBJ2-1
CASSSFRGITYNEQFF
TGTGCCAGCAGCTCCTTCCGCGGGATTACCTACAATGAGCAGTTCTTC
>14|.|TRBV3-1/TRBV3-2|.|TRBJ1-4
CASSQRQGSEKLFF
TGTGCCAGCAGCCAACGGCAGGGAAGTGAAAAACTGTTTTTT